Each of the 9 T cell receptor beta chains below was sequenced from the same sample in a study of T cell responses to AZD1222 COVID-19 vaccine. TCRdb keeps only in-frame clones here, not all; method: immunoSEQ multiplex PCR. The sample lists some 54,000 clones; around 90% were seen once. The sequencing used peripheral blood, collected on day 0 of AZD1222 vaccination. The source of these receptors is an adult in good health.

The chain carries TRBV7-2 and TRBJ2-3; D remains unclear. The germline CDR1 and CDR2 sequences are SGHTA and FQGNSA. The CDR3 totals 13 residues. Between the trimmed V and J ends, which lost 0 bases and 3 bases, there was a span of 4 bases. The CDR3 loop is CASSLAETDTQYF. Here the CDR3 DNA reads TGTGCCAGCAGCTTAGCGGAAACAGATACGCAGTATTTT.

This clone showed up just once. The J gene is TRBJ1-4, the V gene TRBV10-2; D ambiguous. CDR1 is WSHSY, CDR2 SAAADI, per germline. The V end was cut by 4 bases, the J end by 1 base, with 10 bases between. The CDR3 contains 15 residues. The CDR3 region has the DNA TGCGCCAGCAGTGTGGGATACAGAACTAATGAAAAACTGTTTTTT. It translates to CASSVGYRTNEKLFF.

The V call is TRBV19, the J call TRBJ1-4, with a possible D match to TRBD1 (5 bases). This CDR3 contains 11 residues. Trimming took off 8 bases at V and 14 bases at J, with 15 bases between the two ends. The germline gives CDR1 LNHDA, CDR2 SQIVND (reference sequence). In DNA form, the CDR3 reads TGTGCCAGTGCGTTTACCGGGACGCTGTTTTTT. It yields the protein CASAFTGTLFF. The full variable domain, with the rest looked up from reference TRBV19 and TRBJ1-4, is DGGITQSPKYLFRKEGQNVTLSCEQNLNHDAMYWYRQDPGQGLRLIYYSQIVNDFQKGDIAEGYSVSREKKESFPLTVTSAQKNPTAFYLCASAFTGTLFFGSGTQLSVL.

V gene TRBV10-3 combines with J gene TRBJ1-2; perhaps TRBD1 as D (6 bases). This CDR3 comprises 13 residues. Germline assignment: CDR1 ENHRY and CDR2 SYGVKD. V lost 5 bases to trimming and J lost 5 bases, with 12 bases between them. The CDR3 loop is CAISTGTFYGYTF. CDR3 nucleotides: TGTGCCATCAGTACCGGGACATTTTATGGCTACACCTTC.

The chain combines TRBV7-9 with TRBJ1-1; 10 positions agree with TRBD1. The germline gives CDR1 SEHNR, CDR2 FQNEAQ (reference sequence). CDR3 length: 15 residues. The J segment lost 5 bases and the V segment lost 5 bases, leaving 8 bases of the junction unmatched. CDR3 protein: CASSLTGTGETEAFF. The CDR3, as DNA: TGTGCCAGCAGCCTTACCGGGACAGGGGAGACTGAAGCTTTCTTT.

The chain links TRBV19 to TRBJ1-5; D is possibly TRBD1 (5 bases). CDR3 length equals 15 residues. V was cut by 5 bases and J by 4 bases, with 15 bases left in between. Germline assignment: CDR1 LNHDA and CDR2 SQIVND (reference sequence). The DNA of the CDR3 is TGTGCCAGTAGTGTCGGCTATCGGGGGAATCAGCCCCAGCATTTT. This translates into CASSVGYRGNQPQHF. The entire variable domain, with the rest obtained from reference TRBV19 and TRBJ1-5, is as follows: DGGITQSPKYLFRKEGQNVTLSCEQNLNHDAMYWYRQDPGQGLRLIYYSQIVNDFQKGDIAEGYSVSREKKESFPLTVTSAQKNPTAFYLCASSVGYRGNQPQHFGDGTRLSIL.

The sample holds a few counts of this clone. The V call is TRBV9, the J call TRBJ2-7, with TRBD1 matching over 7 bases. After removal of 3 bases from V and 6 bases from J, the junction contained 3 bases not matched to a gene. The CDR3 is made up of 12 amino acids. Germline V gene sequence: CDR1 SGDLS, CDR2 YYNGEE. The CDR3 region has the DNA TGTGCCAGCAGCGGGCAGGGGGTCGAGCAGTACTTC. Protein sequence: CASSGQGVEQYF.

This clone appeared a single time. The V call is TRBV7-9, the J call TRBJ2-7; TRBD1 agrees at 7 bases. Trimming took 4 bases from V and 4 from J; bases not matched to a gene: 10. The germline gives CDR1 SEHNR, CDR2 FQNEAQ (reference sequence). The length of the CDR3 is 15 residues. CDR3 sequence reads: CASSSPRGQKYEQYF. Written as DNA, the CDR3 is TGTGCCAGCAGCTCACCTCGGGGACAGAAATACGAGCAGTACTTC.

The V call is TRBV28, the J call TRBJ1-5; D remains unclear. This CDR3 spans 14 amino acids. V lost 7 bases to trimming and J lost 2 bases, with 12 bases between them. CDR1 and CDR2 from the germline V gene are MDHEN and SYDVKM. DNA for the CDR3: TGTGCCAGCACCCCGGCCGGGGGCAATCAGCCCCAGCATTTT. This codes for CASTPAGGNQPQHF.